This T cell receptor beta chain emerged from a study of cytomegalovirus exposure and HLA in healthy donors. Turning to the study itself: Earlier sequencing of around 190 million T cells yielded 100 million to 140 million unique TCR beta sequences.

Primers included in the PCR were 60 Vbeta and 13 Jbeta primers. TCRdb's copy holds only in-frame clones and misses some; the assay was immunoSEQ multiplex PCR. Among 60,000 or so clones listed, roughly 85% were seen once. This clone was recorded once. The receptor comes from a female donor in good health and CMV-seronegative. Sequencing was carried out using PBMCs.

The CDR3 sequence is CASRVTGRPTEAFF. CDR3 in DNA: TGTGCCAGCAGGGTGACAGGGCGGCCCACTGAAGCTTTCTTT. The chain employs TRBV2 and TRBJ1-1, with 7 bases identical to TRBD1. The CDR3 runs to 14 residues. The V and J ends lost 6 bases and 4 bases, in that order; junction bases with no gene match: 8. The V gene's germline CDR1 is SNHLY and CDR2 FYNNEI.